This record concerns one T cell receptor beta chain sequence. The antigen remains undetermined. These data originate in a study of shared clonotypes between healthy human individuals. Whole-study findings and limits: Naive subsets generally had larger estimated richness than memory subsets.

Trimming pared 5 bases from V and 3 bases from J, leaving 9 bases between. The CDR3 is 13 residues long. Germline V lookup: CDR1 SEHNR, CDR2 FQNEAQ (reference sequence). The table came from immunoSEQ multiplex PCR; TCRdb's copy has only in-frame clones and leaves some out. The sample consists of millions of clones, roughly 92% of them appearing once. The specimen was naive CD4+ T cells sorted from blood. Subset given: CD45RA+ positively selected. The chain carries TRBV7-9 and TRBJ2-3; D is perhaps TRBD2 (6 bases). The clonotype comes from a man aged 18 to 30 in good health. The CDR3 coding sequence is TGTGCCAGCAGCGGCCGGGAGACAGATACGCAGTATTTT. It translates to CASSGRETDTQYF.